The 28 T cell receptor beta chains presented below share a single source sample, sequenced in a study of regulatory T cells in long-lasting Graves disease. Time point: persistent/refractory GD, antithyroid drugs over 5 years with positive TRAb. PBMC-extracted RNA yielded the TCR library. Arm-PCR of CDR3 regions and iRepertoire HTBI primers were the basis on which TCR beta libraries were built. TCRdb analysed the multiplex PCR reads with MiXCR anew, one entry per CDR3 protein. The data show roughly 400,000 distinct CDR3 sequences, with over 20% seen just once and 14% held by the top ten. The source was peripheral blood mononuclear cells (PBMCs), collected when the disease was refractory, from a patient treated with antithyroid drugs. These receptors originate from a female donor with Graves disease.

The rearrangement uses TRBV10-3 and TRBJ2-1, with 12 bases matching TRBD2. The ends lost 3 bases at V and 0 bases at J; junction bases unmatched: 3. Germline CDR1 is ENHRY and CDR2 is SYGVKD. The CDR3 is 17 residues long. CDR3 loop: CAISDPTSGGSYNEQFF. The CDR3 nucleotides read TGTGCCATCAGTGACCCGACTAGCGGGGGCTCCTACAATGAGCAGTTCTTC.

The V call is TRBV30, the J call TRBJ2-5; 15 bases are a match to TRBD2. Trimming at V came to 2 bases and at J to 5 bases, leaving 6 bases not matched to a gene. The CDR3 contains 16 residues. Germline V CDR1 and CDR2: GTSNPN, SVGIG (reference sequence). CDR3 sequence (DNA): TGTGCCTGGAGTCTCCGGACTAGCGGGAGGGTTGAGACCCAGTACTTC. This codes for CAWSLRTSGRVETQYF. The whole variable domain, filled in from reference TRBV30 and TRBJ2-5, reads SQTIHQWPATLVQPVGSPLSLECTVEGTSNPNLYWYRQAAGRGLQLLFYSVGIGQISSEVPQNLSASRPQDRQFILSSKKLLLSDSGFYLCAWSLRTSGRVETQYFGPGTRLLVL.

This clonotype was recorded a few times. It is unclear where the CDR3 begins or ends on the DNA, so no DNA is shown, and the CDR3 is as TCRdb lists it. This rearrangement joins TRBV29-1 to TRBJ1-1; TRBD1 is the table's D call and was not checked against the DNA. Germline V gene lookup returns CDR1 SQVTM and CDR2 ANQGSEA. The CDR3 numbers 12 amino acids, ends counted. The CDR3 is CSVSVGGGSAEF.

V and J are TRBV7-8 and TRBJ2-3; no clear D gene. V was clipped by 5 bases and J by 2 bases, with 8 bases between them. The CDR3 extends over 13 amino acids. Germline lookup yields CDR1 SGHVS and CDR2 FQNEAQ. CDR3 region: CASSPTYTDTQYF. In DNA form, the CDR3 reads TGTGCCAGCAGCCCGACCTACACAGATACGCAGTATTTT.

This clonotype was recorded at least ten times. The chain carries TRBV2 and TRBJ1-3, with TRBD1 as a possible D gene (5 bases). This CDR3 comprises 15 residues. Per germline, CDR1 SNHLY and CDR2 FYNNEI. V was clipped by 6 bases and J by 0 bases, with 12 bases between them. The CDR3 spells CASRRDGNSGNTIYF. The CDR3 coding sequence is TGTGCCAGCAGACGGGACGGGAACTCTGGAAACACCATATATTTT.

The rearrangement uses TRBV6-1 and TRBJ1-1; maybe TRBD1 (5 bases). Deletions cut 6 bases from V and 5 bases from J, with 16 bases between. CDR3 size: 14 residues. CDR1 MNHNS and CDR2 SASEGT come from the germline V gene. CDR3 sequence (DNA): TGTGCCAGCAGCCTCCAGGGTGGTAGGACTGAAGCTTTCTTT. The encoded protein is CASSLQGGRTEAFF.

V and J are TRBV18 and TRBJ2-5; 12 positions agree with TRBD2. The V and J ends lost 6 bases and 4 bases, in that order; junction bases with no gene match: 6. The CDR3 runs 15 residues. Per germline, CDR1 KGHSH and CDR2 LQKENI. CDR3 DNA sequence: TGTGCCAGCTCCATGACTAGCGGGAGTTTAGAGACCCAGTACTTC. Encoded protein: CASSMTSGSLETQYF.

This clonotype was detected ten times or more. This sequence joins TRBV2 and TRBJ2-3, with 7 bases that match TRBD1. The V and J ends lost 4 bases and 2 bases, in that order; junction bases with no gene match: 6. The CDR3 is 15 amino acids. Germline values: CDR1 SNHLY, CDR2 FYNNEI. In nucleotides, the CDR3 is TGTGCCAGCAGTGCGGGACAGATGACCACAGATACGCAGTATTTT. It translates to CASSAGQMTTDTQYF.

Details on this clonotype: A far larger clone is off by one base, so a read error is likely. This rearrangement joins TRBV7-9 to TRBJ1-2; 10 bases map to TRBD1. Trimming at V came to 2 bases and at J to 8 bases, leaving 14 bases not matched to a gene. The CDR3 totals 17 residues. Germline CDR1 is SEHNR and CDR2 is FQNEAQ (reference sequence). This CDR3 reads CASSLNRDRGYQSGYTF. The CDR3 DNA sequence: TGTGCCAGCAGCTTAAACCGGGACAGGGGTTACCAGAGCGGCTACACCTTC.

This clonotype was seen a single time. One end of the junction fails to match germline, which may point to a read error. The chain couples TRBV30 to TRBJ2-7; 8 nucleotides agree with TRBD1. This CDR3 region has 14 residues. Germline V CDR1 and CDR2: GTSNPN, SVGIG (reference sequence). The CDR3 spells CARSGGQGTYEQYF. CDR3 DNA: TGTGCCCGGAGTGGTGGACAGGGAACCTACGAGCAGTACTTC.

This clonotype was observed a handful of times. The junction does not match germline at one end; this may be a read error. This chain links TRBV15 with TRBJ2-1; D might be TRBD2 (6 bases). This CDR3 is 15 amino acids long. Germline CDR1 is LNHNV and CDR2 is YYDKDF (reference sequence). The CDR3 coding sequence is TGTGCCACCAGCGGAGAGGGACTTCTCTTCGGGGAGCAGTTCTTC. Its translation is CATSGEGLLFGEQFF. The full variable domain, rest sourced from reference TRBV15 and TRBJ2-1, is DAMVIQNPRYQVTQFGKPVTLSCSQTLNHNVMYWYQQKSSQAPKLLFHYYDKDFNNEADTPDNFQSRRPNTSFCFLDIRSPGLGDTAMYLCATSGEGLLFGEQFFGPGTRLTVL.

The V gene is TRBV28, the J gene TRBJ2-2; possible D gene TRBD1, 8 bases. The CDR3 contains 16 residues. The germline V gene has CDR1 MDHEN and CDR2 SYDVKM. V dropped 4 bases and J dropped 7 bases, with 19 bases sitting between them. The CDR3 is CASSSQGAGVVGELFF. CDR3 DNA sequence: TGTGCCAGCAGTTCCCAGGGGGCGGGAGTAGTCGGGGAGCTGTTTTTT. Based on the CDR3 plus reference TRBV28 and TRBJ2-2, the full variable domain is DVKVTQSSRYLVKRTGEKVFLECVQDMDHENMFWYRQDPGLGLRLIYFSYDVKMKEKGDIPEGYSVSREKKERFSLILESASTNQTSMYLCASSSQGAGVVGELFFGEGSRLTVL.

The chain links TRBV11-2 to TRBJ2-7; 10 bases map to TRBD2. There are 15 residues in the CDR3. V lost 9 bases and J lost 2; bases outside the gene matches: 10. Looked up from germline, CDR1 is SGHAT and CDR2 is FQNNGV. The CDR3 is CASNLGAGGPYEQYF. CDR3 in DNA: TGTGCCAGTAACTTAGGAGCGGGAGGGCCCTACGAGCAGTACTTC.

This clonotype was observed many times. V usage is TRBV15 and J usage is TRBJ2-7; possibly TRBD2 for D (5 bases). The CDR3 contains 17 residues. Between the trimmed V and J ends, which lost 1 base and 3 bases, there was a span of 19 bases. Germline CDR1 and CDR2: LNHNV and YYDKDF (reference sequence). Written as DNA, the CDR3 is TGTGCCACCAGCAGAGGAGAGGGTGAAAGGGTCAACTACGAGCAGTACTTC. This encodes CATSRGEGERVNYEQYF.

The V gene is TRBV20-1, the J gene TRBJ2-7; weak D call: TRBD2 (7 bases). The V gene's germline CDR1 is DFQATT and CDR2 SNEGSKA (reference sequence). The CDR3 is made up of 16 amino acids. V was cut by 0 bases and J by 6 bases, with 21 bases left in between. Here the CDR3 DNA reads TGCAGTGCTAGAGATGGGGGGGGCGGGACCCCAGCCGAGCAGTACTTC. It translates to CSARDGGGGTPAEQYF.

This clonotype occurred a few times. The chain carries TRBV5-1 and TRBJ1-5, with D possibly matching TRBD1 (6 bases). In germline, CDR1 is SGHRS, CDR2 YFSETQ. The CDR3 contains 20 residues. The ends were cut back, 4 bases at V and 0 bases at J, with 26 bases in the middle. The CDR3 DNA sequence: TGCGCCAGCAGCACCTACAGGGTCCAATTTCTTACGGATAGCAATCAGCCCCAGCATTTT. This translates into CASSTYRVQFLTDSNQPQHF.

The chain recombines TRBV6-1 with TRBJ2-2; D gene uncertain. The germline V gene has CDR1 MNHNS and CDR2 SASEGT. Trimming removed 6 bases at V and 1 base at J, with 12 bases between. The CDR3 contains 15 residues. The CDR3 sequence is CASSIGPQNTGELFF. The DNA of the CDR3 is TGTGCCAGCAGCATCGGACCCCAGAACACCGGGGAGCTGTTTTTT.

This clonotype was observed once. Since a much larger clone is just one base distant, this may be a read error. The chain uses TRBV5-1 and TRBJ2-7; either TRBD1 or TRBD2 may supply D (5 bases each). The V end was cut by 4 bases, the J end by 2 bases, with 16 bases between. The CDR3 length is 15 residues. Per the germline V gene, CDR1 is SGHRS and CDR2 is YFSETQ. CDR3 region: CASSTELGATYEQYF. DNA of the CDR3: TGCGCCAGCAGCACGGAGCTCGGGGCAACCTACGAGCAGTACTTC.

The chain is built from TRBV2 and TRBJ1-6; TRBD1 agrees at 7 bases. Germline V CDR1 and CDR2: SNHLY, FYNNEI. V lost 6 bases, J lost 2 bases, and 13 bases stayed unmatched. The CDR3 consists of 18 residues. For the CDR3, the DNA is TGTGCCAGCAGCACGGGACAGTTCGGGGTGGCCTATAATTCACCCCTCCACTTT. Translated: CASSTGQFGVAYNSPLHF.

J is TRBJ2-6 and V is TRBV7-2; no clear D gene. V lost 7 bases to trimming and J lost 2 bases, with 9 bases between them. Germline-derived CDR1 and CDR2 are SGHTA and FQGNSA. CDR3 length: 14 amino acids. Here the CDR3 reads CASTVQAGANVLTF. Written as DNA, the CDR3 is TGTGCCAGCACAGTTCAGGCTGGGGCCAACGTCCTGACTTTC.

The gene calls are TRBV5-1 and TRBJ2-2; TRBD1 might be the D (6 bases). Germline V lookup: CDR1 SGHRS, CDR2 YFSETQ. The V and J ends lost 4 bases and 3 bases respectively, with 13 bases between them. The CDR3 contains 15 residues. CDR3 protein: CASSLDRIDTGELFF. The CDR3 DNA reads TGCGCCAGCAGCCTCGACAGGATTGACACCGGGGAGCTGTTTTTT.

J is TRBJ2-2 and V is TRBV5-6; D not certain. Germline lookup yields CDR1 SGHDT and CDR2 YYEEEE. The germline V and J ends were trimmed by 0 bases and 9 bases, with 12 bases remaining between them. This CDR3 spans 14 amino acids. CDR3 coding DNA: TGTGCCAGCAGCTTGGATACCAGGACCCGGGAGCTGTTTTTT. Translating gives CASSLDTRTRELFF.

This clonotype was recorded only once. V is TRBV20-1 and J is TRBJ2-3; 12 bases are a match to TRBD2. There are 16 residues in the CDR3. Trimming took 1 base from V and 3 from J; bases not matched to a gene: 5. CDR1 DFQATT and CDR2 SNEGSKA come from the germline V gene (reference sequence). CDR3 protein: CSARGSTSGSTDTQYF. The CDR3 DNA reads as TGCAGTGCTAGAGGTTCGACTAGCGGGAGTACAGATACGCAGTATTTT.

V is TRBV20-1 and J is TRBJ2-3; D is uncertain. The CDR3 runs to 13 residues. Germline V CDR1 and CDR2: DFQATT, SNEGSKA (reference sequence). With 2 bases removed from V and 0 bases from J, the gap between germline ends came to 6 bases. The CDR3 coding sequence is TGCAGTGCTAGACTTCCCAGCACAGATACGCAGTATTTT. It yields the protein CSARLPSTDTQYF.

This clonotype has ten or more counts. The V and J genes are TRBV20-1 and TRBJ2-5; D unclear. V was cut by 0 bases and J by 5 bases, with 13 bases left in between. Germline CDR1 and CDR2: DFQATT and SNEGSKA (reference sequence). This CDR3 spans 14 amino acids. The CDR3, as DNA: TGCAGTGCTAGAGATAGTAGAGGATGGGAGACCCAGTACTTC. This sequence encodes CSARDSRGWETQYF.

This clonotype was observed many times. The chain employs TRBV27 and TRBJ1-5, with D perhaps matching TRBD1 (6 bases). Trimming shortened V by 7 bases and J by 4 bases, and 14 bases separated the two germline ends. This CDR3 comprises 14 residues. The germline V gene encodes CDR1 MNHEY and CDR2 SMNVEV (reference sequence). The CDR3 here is CASKGQPDNQPQHF. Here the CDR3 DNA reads TGTGCCAGCAAAGGACAGCCGGATAATCAGCCCCAGCATTTT.

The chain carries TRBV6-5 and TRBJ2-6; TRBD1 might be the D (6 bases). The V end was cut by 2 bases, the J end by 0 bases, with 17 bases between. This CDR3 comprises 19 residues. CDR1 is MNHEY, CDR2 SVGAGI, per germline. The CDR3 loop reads CASSYQGSQTSSGANVLTF. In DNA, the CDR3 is TGTGCCAGCAGTTACCAGGGGTCGCAAACTAGCTCTGGGGCCAACGTCCTGACTTTC.

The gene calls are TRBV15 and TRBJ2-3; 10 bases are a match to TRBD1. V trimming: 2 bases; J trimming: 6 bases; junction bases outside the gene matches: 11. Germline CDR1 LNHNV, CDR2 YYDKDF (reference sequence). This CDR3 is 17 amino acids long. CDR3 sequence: CATSRHLTGGVDDTQYF. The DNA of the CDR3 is TGTGCCACCAGCAGACACTTGACAGGGGGCGTTGATGATACGCAGTATTTT.